The 13 T cell receptor beta chains below all came from one sample that was sequenced in a study of monozygotic twins with cystic fibrosis. The repertoire was sequenced with immunoSEQ multiplex PCR; TCRdb's copy has only in-frame clones and lacks some. In the table there are approximately 11,000 clones, 85% of which are singletons. Sequenced material: blood. The receptors were gathered from a man aged 18 to 29 with cystic fibrosis.

V gene TRBV7-3 combines with J gene TRBJ1-1; D possibly corresponds to TRBD1 (5 bases). The CDR3 consists of 13 residues. CDR1 and CDR2 from the germline V gene are SGHTA and FQGTGA. The germline V and J ends were trimmed by 3 bases and 3 bases, with 8 bases remaining between them. The CDR3 is CASSFGGDTEAFF. The CDR3 DNA reads as TGTGCCAGCAGCTTCGGAGGGGACACTGAAGCTTTCTTT.

This clone showed up just once. The chain joins TRBV5-1 to TRBJ2-5; D is perhaps TRBD2 (5 bases). Trimming stripped 5 bases from V and 4 bases from J, with 24 bases between. Germline V gives CDR1 SGHRS, CDR2 YFSETQ. There are 17 residues in the CDR3. CDR3 nucleotide sequence: TGCGCCAGCAGTCTGGCGGGCCGGGGAAACCAACTAGAGACCCAGTACTTC. This sequence encodes CASSLAGRGNQLETQYF.

The chain has TRBV15 and TRBJ1-4; D unclear. Germline loops: CDR1 LNHNV, CDR2 YYDKDF (reference sequence). CDR3 length equals 14 residues. Trimming shortened V by 5 bases and J by 0 bases, and 7 bases separated the two germline ends. CDR3 nucleotide sequence: TGTGCCACCAGCCGAGCTGCAACTAATGAAAAACTGTTTTTT. It yields the protein CATSRAATNEKLFF.

The chain carries TRBV27 and TRBJ2-2, with D uncertain. The CDR3 spans 14 residues. Trimming took off 0 bases at V and 4 bases at J, with 6 bases between the two ends. Germline V lookup: CDR1 MNHEY, CDR2 SMNVEV (reference sequence). The CDR3 region is CASSLSSPTGELFF. The DNA of the CDR3 is TGTGCCAGCAGTTTATCTTCCCCCACCGGGGAGCTGTTTTTT.

The chain has TRBV5-6 and TRBJ2-1, with 8 bases that match TRBD2. The CDR3 totals 17 residues. The germline CDR1 and CDR2 sequences are SGHDT and YYEEEE. V was pared by 0 bases and J by 10 bases, with 15 bases of the junction left unmatched. The CDR3 DNA sequence: TGTGCCAGCAGCTTGGAAGCTATACGAGCGGGAGAGGGCGAGCAGTTCTTC. Its protein product is CASSLEAIRAGEGEQFF. The whole variable domain, filled in from reference TRBV5-6 and TRBJ2-1, reads DAGVTQSPTHLIKTRGQQVTLRCSPKSGHDTVSWYQQALGQGPQFIFQYYEEEERQRGNFPDRFSGHQFPNYSSELNVNALLLGDSALYLCASSLEAIRAGEGEQFFGPGTRLTVL.

V usage is TRBV7-9 and J usage is TRBJ1-3, with D possibly TRBD1 on 5 matching bases. The CDR3 runs to 17 residues. The germline V gene encodes CDR1 SEHNR and CDR2 FQNEAQ (reference sequence). The V and J ends lost 2 bases and 3 bases respectively, with 17 bases between them. The CDR3 DNA follows: TGTGCCAGCAGCTTAACAGGTGGTTTCGGAAGTGGAAACACCATATATTTT. As protein: CASSLTGGFGSGNTIYF.

The chain couples TRBV6-1 to TRBJ1-2; 7 nucleotides line up with TRBD1. The CDR3 is 13 amino acids. CDR1 and CDR2 from the germline V gene are MNHNS and SASEGT. V was clipped by 6 bases and J by 6 bases; unmatched bases: 7. The CDR3 sequence is CASSLTGDHGYTF. The CDR3 region has the DNA TGTGCCAGCAGCCTAACAGGGGACCATGGCTACACCTTC.

This clone was seen only a few times. The rearrangement uses TRBV4-1 and TRBJ2-4; D remains unclear. The CDR3 spans 13 residues. Germline V gives CDR1 MGHRA, CDR2 YSYEKL. The V end lost 1 base, the J end lost 7 bases, and 8 bases lay between the germline ends. In DNA form, the CDR3 reads TGCGCCAGCAGCCAAGTTGAGATGAACATTCAGTACTTC. Amino acid sequence: CASSQVEMNIQYF.

CDR3: CASSFRTGNTGELFF. The DNA of the CDR3 is TGTGCCAGCAGCTTTAGGACAGGGAACACCGGGGAGCTGTTTTTT. The chain links TRBV7-6 to TRBJ2-2; 7 bases match TRBD1. Per germline, CDR1 SGHVS and CDR2 FNYEAQ. The CDR3 loop spans 15 amino acids. The J segment lost 1 base and the V segment lost 3 bases, leaving 2 bases of the junction unmatched.

The chain links TRBV30 to TRBJ1-2; a possible D gene is TRBD1 (5 bases). This CDR3 is built from 17 residues. Trimming took 1 base from V and 3 from J, leaving 21 bases between them. Germline CDR1 and CDR2: GTSNPN and SVGIG (reference sequence). The CDR3: CAWSARQGQNSYYGYTF. The CDR3 DNA follows: TGTGCCTGGAGTGCCCGGCAGGGCCAAAATTCCTACTATGGCTACACCTTC.

This rearrangement joins TRBV5-1 to TRBJ2-7; 8 nucleotides line up with TRBD2. The V segment lost 4 bases and the J segment 5 bases; nucleotides outside the gene matches: 11. Germline V gene data show CDR1 as SGHRS and CDR2 as YFSETQ. This CDR3 is 15 amino acids long. The CDR3 sequence is CASSGGLEVQDEQYF. The DNA of the CDR3 is TGCGCCAGCAGCGGGGGACTAGAAGTTCAGGACGAGCAGTACTTC.

Regarding this clone: The germline gene is not matched at one end of the junction; a read error may be the cause. J is TRBJ2-7 and V is TRBV6-6; perhaps TRBD1 as D (6 bases). The CDR3 loop spans 11 amino acids. Looked up from germline, CDR1 is MNHNY and CDR2 is SVGAGI (reference sequence). The CDR3 bases are TGTGCCAGCAGACAGGGATCACCGATCAACTTC. Translating gives CASRQGSPINF.

The V call is TRBV27, the J call TRBJ1-1; 7 nucleotides align to TRBD1. V was clipped by 2 bases and J by 4 bases; unmatched bases: 10. Germline V lookup: CDR1 MNHEY, CDR2 SMNVEV (reference sequence). This CDR3 contains 16 residues. The CDR3 reads CASSLGGGTVTTEAFF. CDR3 in DNA: TGTGCCAGCAGTTTAGGAGGGGGGACAGTGACCACTGAAGCTTTCTTT.